The clone carrying this T cell receptor beta chain was counted ten times or more. Its specificity is not known. These data belong to a study of T cell repertoires in cytomegalovirus infection. Whole-study context: Matching HLA type, along with CMV infection, was indicated by public TCR beta signatures. Findings and limits, study-wide: In two of eight donors, the top clonotype was HLA-C-restricted CMV-specific.

Trimming removed 2 bases from V and 6 bases from J, with 11 bases in between. Germline V gives CDR1 SGHTA, CDR2 FQGNSA. The CDR3 runs 15 residues. MiXCR, applied by TCRdb to the reads, yields one record per CDR3 protein. The sample includes 250,000 or so distinct CDR3 sequences, approximately 13% of them seen just once. This TCR came from a human donor in good health (CMV status not recorded). Some clones in this sample may be carry-over from other donors' samples. J is TRBJ1-6 and V is TRBV7-2; D gene uncertain. Specimen: PBMCs. In DNA, the CDR3 is TGTGCCAGCAGCTTAAGTGGCAGTCCTAATTCACCCCTCCACTTT. Protein product: CASSLSGSPNSPLHF.